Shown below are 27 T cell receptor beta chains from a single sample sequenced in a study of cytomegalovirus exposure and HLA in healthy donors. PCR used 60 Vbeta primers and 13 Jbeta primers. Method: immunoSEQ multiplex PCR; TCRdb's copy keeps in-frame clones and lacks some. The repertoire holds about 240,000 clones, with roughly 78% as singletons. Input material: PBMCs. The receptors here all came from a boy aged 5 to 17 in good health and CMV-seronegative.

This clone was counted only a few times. The CDR3 region has the DNA TGTGCCAGCAGTAGTGGGCAGGGTCCCAAACTTAACTACGAGCAGTACTTC. This gives the protein CASSSGQGPKLNYEQYF. The chain couples TRBV11-3 to TRBJ2-5, with D possibly TRBD1 on 5 matching bases. TRBJ2-7 explains the end of the DNA better; the J call may be wrong. CDR1 and CDR2 (germline): SGHNT, YENEEA. CDR3 length: 17 amino acids.

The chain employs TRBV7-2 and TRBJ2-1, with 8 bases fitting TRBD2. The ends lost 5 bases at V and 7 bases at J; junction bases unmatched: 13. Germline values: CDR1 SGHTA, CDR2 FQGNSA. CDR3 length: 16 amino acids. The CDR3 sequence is CASSAGLDPVVNEQFF. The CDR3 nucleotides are TGTGCCAGCAGCGCGGGACTAGACCCCGTTGTTAATGAGCAGTTCTTC. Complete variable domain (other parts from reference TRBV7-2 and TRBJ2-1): GAGVSQSPSNKVTEKGKDVELRCDPISGHTALYWYRQSLGQGLEFLIYFQGNSAPDKSGLPSDRFSAERTGGSVSTLTIQRTQQEDSAVYLCASSAGLDPVVNEQFFGPGTRLTVL.

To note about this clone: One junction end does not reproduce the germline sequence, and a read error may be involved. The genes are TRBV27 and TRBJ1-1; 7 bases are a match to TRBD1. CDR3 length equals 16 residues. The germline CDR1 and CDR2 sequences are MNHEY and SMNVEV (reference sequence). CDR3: CASSSYRGRGNAEAFF. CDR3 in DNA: TGTGCCAGCAGCTCCTATCGCGGCAGGGGGAACGCTGAAGCTTTCTTT.

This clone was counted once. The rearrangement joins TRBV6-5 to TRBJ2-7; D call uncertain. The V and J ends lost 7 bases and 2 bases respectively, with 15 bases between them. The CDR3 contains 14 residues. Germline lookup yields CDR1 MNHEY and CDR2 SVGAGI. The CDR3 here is CASTFLGSTYEQYF. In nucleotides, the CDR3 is TGTGCCAGCACCTTTCTTGGCAGTACCTACGAGCAGTACTTC.

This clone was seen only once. The CDR3 protein is CASSLASGRSTDTQYF. CDR3 DNA sequence: TGTGCCAGCAGCTTAGCTAGCGGGAGGAGCACAGATACGCAGTATTTT. J is TRBJ2-3 and V is TRBV7-2, with TRBD2 identical over 10 bases. The CDR3 extends over 16 amino acids. With V trimmed by 0 bases and J by 0 bases, 0 bases remained unmatched. The germline gives CDR1 SGHTA, CDR2 FQGNSA.

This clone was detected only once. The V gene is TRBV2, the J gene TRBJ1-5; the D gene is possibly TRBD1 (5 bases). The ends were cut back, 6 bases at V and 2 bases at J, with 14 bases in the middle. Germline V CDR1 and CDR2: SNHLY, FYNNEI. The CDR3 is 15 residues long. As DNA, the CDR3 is TGTGCCAGCAGGCCGGTCCCAGGGCGCAATCAGCCCCAGCATTTT. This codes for CASRPVPGRNQPQHF. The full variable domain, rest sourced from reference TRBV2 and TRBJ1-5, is EPEVTQTPSHQVTQMGQEVILRCVPISNHLYFYWYRQILGQKVEFLVSFYNNEISEKSEIFDDQFSVERPDGSNFTLKIRSTKLEDSAMYFCASRPVPGRNQPQHFGDGTRLSIL.

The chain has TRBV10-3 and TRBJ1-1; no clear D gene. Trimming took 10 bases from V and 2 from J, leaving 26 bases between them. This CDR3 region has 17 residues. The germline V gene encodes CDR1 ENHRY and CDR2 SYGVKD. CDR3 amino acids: CATEVDGPGSPNTEAFF. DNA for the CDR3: TGTGCCACGGAAGTCGATGGTCCGGGGAGCCCTAACACTGAAGCTTTCTTT.

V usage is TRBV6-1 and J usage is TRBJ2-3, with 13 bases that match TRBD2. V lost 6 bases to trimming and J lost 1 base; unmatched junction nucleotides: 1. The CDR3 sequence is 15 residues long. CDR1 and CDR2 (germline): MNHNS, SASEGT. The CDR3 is CASRGTSGGTDTQYF. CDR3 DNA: TGTGCCAGCAGGGGGACTAGCGGGGGCACAGATACGCAGTATTTT.

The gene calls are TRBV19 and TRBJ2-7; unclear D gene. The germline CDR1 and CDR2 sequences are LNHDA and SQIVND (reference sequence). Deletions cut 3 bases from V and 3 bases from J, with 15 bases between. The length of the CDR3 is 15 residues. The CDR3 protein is CASSMPSSRGYEQYF. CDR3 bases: TGTGCCAGTAGTATGCCCTCGTCAAGAGGCTACGAGCAGTACTTC.

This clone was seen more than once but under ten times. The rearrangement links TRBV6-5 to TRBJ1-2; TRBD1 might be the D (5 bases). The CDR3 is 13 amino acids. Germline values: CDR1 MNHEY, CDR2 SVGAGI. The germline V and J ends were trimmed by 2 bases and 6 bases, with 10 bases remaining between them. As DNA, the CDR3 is TGTGCCAGCAGTTACGGGTCAGGGAATGGCTACACCTTC. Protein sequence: CASSYGSGNGYTF.

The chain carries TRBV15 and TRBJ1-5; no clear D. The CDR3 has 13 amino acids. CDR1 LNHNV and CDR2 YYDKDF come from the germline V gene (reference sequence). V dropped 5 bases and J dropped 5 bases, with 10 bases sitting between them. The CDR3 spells CATSLGVHQPQHF. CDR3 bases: TGTGCCACCAGCTTAGGAGTTCATCAGCCCCAGCATTTT.

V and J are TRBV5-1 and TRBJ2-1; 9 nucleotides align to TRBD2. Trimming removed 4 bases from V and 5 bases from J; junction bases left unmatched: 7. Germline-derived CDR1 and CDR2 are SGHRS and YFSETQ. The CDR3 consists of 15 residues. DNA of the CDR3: TGCGCCAGCAGCGTCTGGTCTAGCGGGGACAATGAGCAGTTCTTC. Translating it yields CASSVWSSGDNEQFF.

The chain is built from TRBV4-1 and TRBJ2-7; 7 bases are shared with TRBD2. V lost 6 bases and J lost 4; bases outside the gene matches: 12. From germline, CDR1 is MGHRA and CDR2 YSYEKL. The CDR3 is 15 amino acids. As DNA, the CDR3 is TGCGCCAGCAGTATATCATGGACTAGTGGGTACGAGCAGTACTTC. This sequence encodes CASSISWTSGYEQYF.

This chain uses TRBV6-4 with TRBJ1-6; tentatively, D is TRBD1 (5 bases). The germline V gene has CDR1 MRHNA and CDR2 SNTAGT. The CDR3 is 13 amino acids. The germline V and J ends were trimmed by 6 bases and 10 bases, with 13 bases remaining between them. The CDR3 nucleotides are TGTGCCAGCAGCTTACAGGATTCCTCACCCCTCCACTTT. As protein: CASSLQDSSPLHF.

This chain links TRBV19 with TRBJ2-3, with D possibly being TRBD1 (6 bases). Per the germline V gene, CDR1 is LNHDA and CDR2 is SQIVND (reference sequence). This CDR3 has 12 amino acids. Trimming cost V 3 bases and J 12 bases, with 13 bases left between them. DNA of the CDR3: TGTGCCAGTAGTATGAAGGGGGATCCCCAGTATTTT. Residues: CASSMKGDPQYF. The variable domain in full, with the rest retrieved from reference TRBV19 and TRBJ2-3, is DGGITQSPKYLFRKEGQNVTLSCEQNLNHDAMYWYRQDPGQGLRLIYYSQIVNDFQKGDIAEGYSVSREKKESFPLTVTSAQKNPTAFYLCASSMKGDPQYFGPGTRLTVL.

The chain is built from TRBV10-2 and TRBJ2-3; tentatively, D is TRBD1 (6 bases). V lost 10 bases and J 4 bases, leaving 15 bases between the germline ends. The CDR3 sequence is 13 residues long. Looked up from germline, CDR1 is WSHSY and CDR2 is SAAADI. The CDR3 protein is CATEGEGADTQYF. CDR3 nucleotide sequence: TGCGCCACTGAGGGGGAAGGGGCAGATACGCAGTATTTT.

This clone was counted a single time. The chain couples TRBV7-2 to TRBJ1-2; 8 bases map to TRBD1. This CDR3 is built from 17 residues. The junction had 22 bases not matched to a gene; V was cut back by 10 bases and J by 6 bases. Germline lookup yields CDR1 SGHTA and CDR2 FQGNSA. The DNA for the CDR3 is TGTGCCATCACTAGTGGGGCAGGGGGCGATTTGTGGCATGGCTACACCTTC. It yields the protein CAITSGAGGDLWHGYTF.

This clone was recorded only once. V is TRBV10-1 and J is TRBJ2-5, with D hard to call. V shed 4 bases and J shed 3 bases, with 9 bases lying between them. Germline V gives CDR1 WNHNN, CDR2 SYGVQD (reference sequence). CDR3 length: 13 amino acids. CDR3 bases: TGCGCCAGCAGTGTCCGCCTAAAAGAGACCCAGTACTTC. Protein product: CASSVRLKETQYF.

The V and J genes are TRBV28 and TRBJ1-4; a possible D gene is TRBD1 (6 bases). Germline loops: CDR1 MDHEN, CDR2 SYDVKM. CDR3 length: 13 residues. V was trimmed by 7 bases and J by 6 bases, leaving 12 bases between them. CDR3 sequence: CASKESGDEKLFF. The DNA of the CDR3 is TGTGCCAGCAAAGAATCAGGGGATGAAAAACTGTTTTTT. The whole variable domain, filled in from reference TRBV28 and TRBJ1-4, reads DVKVTQSSRYLVKRTGEKVFLECVQDMDHENMFWYRQDPGLGLRLIYFSYDVKMKEKGDIPEGYSVSREKKERFSLILESASTNQTSMYLCASKESGDEKLFFGSGTQLSVL.

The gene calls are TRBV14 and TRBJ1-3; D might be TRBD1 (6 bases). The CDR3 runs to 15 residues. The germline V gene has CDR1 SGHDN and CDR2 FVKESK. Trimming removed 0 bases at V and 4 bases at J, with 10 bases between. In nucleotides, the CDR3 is TGTGCCAGCAGCCAAGATTTAACAGGGGGAAACACCATATATTTT. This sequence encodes CASSQDLTGGNTIYF.

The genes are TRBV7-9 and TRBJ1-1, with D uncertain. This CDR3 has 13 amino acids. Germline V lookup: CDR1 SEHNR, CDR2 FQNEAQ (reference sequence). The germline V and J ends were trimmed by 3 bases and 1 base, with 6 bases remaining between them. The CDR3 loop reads CASSFVPNTEAFF. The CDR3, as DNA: TGTGCCAGCAGCTTCGTCCCGAACACTGAAGCTTTCTTT.

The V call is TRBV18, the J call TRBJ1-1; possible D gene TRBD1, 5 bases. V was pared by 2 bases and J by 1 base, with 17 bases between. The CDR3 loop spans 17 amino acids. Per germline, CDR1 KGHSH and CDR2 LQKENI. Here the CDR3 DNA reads TGTGCCAGCTCACCATACTCCGGGGGGGTTAAGAACACTGAAGCTTTCTTT. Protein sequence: CASSPYSGGVKNTEAFF. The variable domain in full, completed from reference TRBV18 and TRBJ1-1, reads NAGVMQNPRHLVRRRGQEARLRCSPMKGHSHVYWYRQLPEEGLKFMVYLQKENIIDESGMPKERFSAEFPKEGPSILRIQQVVRGDSAAYFCASSPYSGGVKNTEAFFGQGTRLTVV.

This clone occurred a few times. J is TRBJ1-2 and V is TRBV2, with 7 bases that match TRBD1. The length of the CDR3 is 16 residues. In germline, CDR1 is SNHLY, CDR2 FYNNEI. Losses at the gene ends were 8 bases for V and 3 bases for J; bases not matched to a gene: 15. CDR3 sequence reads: CASPLREQGNDYGYTF. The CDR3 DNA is TGTGCCAGCCCTCTAAGAGAACAGGGGAATGACTATGGCTACACCTTC.

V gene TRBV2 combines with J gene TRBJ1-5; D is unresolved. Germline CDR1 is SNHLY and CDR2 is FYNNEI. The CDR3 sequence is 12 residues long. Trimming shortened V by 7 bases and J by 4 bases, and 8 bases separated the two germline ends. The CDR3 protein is CASKVSNQPQHF. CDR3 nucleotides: TGTGCCAGCAAAGTCAGTAATCAGCCCCAGCATTTT.

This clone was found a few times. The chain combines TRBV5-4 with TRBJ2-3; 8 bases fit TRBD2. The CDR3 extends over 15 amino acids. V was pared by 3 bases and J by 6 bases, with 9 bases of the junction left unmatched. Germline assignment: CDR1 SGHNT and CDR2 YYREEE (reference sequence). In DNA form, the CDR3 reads TGTGCCAGCAGCTCAGCGAGGACTAGCCCCGATACGCAGTATTTT. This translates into CASSSARTSPDTQYF.

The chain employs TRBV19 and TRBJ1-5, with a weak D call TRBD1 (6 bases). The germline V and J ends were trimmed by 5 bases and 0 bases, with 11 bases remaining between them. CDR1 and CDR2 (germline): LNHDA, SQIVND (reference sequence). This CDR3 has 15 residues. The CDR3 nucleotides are TGTGCCAGTAGTCTAACAGGGCCTAGCAATCAGCCCCAGCATTTT. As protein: CASSLTGPSNQPQHF. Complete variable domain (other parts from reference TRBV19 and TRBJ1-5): DGGITQSPKYLFRKEGQNVTLSCEQNLNHDAMYWYRQDPGQGLRLIYYSQIVNDFQKGDIAEGYSVSREKKESFPLTVTSAQKNPTAFYLCASSLTGPSNQPQHFGDGTRLSIL.

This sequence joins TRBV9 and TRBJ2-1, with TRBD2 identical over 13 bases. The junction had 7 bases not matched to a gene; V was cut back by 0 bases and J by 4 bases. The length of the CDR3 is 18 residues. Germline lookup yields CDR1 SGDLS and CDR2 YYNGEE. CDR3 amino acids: CASSVGWGTSGDYNEQFF. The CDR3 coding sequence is TGTGCCAGCAGCGTAGGTTGGGGGACTAGCGGGGATTACAATGAGCAGTTCTTC.